The next 2 T cell receptor beta chains were all read from a single sample in a study of Ad26.COV2.S vaccination and SARS-CoV-2 variants. The table came from immunoSEQ multiplex PCR; TCRdb's copy has only in-frame clones and leaves some out. Of around 100,000 clones listed, around 80% are singletons. Specimen: peripheral blood, collected after recovery from COVID-19. The receptors were sampled from a human donor who had recovered from COVID-19.

This chain joins TRBV12-3 or TRBV12-4 and TRBJ1-2; TRBD1 might be the D (5 bases). This CDR3 region has 12 residues. V lost 4 bases, J lost 8 bases, and 11 bases lay in between. CDR3 sequence reads: CASSYGGSGYTF. As DNA, the CDR3 is TGTGCCAGCAGTTATGGGGGATCGGGCTACACCTTC.

CDR3 DNA sequence: TGTGCCAGCAGCTTAAGGGAGGGGTCAGATACGCAGTATTTT. Protein sequence: CASSLREGSDTQYF. The rearrangement links TRBV7-2 to TRBJ2-3; 7 bases match TRBD2. This CDR3 region has 14 residues. The germline V gene encodes CDR1 SGHTA and CDR2 FQGNSA. V lost 2 bases to trimming and J lost 4 bases; unmatched junction nucleotides: 3.